The 24 T cell receptor beta chains below all came from one sample that was sequenced in a study of vaccination and CD4 T cells after COVID-19. Their antigen targets remain unknown. The treatment: approximately 9-day PBMC culture with coronavirus spike peptide pools or control peptides (ViraFEST assay). Pre-COVID-19 pandemic sampling (2011-2018) yielded the unexposed donor's CD4+ T cells. The Oncomine TCR Beta short-read assay sequenced DNA from cultured CD4+ T cells. The source of extracted genomic DNA was cultured CD4+ T cells. One entry per CDR3 protein, called by TCRdb with MiXCR from the PCR reads. Here the sample spans over 9,000 distinct CDR3 sequences, 30% to 35% being singletons. Material for sequencing was CD4+ T cells from blood, cultured in vitro. The source is a human donor in good health.

The chain employs TRBV6-5 and TRBJ2-7, with no clear D. CDR3 length: 17 residues. V lost 0 bases, J lost 0 bases, and 15 bases lay in between. Germline V gene lookup returns CDR1 MNHEY and CDR2 SVGAGI. This CDR3 is CASSYSISPTTSYEQYF. The CDR3 nucleotides read TGTGCCAGCAGTTACTCGATATCACCTACCACCTCCTACGAGCAGTACTTC.

The V call is TRBV7-3, the J call TRBJ2-1; 8 nucleotides line up with TRBD1. The CDR3 loop spans 14 amino acids. Trimming took 4 bases from V and 7 from J; bases not matched to a gene: 6. Germline CDR1 is SGHTA and CDR2 is FQGTGA. The CDR3, as DNA: TGTGCCAGCAGCTACCGGACAGGGAAGAATGAGCAGTTCTTC. This sequence encodes CASSYRTGKNEQFF.

The sample holds a few counts of this clonotype. V usage is TRBV6-2 or TRBV6-3 and J usage is TRBJ1-5; TRBD1 matches 9 bases. Unmatched junction bases numbered 12, after V lost 6 bases and J lost 6 bases. CDR3 length equals 16 residues. Germline V gene lookup returns CDR1 MNHEY and CDR2 SVGEGT. Here the CDR3 DNA reads TGTGCCAGCAGGGAAACAACAGGGGGCGCGGGTCAGCCCCAGCATTTT. Encoded protein: CASRETTGGAGQPQHF.

This clonotype was recorded a few times. The chain couples TRBV24-1 to TRBJ1-5; 8 nucleotides align to TRBD1. CDR1 and CDR2 from the germline V gene are KGHDR and SFDVKD. This CDR3 is 16 amino acids long. Losses at the gene ends were 3 bases for V and 1 base for J; bases not matched to a gene: 4. The CDR3 coding sequence is TGTGCCACCAGTGATCCCAGACAGGGGAGCAATCAGCCCCAGCATTTT. Its protein product is CATSDPRQGSNQPQHF.

This chain joins TRBV20-1 and TRBJ2-1; 7 positions agree with TRBD1. J was trimmed by 14 bases and V by 5 bases; bases with no gene match: 6. Germline CDR1 and CDR2: DFQATT and SNEGSKA (reference sequence). There are 10 residues in the CDR3. Here the CDR3 DNA reads TGCAGTGCTGAAGGCCAGGGGGAGTTCTTC. This translates into CSAEGQGEFF.

This clonotype has a handful of counts. The chain is built from TRBV6-2 or TRBV6-3 and TRBJ2-7; 12 bases agree with TRBD1. Trimming removed 6 bases from V and 5 bases from J; junction bases left unmatched: 8. CDR3 length: 15 residues. From germline, CDR1 is MNHEY and CDR2 SVGEGT. CDR3 DNA sequence: TGTGCCAGCAGAACAAAGGGACAGGGGGCTCACGAGCAGTACTTC. Translated: CASRTKGQGAHEQYF.

In this sample, this clonotype turned up a few times. This chain joins TRBV7-8 and TRBJ1-2, with D possibly matching TRBD1 (5 bases). Germline V gene lookup returns CDR1 SGHVS and CDR2 FQNEAQ. The ends were cut back, 1 base at V and 8 bases at J, with 14 bases in the middle. This CDR3 is 14 amino acids long. CDR3 residues: CASSLGSRDGGYTF. The CDR3 DNA is TGTGCCAGCAGCTTAGGAAGCAGGGACGGCGGCTACACCTTC.

This clonotype was seen more than once but under ten times. The chain joins TRBV7-2 to TRBJ2-1; no clear D gene. Germline V gives CDR1 SGHTA, CDR2 FQGNSA. The CDR3 runs 14 residues. V shed 4 bases and J shed 0 bases, with 7 bases lying between them. The CDR3 spells CASSSRLSYNEQFF. The CDR3 region has the DNA TGTGCCAGCAGCTCCCGACTCTCCTACAATGAGCAGTTCTTC.

The genes are TRBV5-6 and TRBJ1-2; tentative D call: TRBD1 (5 bases). V lost 4 bases and J 6 bases, leaving 16 bases between the germline ends. Germline CDR1 SGHDT, CDR2 YYEEEE. The CDR3 extends over 14 amino acids. The CDR3 bases are TGTGCCAGCAGCCGTCGCACGGCAGGGAATGGCTACACCTTC. The encoded protein is CASSRRTAGNGYTF.

This clonotype has just a few counts. The rearrangement joins TRBV20-1 to TRBJ2-7, with TRBD2 matching over 11 bases. V dropped 6 bases and J dropped 3; count of bases not matched to a gene: 16. The germline gives CDR1 DFQATT, CDR2 SNEGSKA (reference sequence). This CDR3 region has 17 residues. CDR3 region: CSARPISGRAEVYEQYF. In DNA form, the CDR3 reads TGCAGTGCAAGACCAATTAGCGGGAGGGCTGAGGTCTACGAGCAGTACTTC.

This clonotype turned up a few times. J is TRBJ1-4 and V is TRBV20-1; weak D call: TRBD1 (6 bases). CDR3 length: 15 residues. The germline V gene has CDR1 DFQATT and CDR2 SNEGSKA (reference sequence). The V end was cut by 4 bases, the J end by 7 bases, with 19 bases between. This chain's CDR3 is CSATEIGRGGEKLFF. The CDR3 region has the DNA TGCAGTGCTACCGAGATAGGGAGGGGGGGTGAAAAACTGTTTTTT.

J is TRBJ2-1 and V is TRBV27; the match to TRBD2 covers 8 bases. This CDR3 is 15 amino acids long. The germline V gene encodes CDR1 MNHEY and CDR2 SMNVEV (reference sequence). V lost 3 bases, J lost 7 bases, and 8 bases stayed unmatched. CDR3: CASSFGREGRNEQFF. Here the CDR3 DNA reads TGTGCCAGCAGTTTTGGCCGGGAGGGTAGGAATGAGCAGTTCTTC.

In this sample, this clonotype turned up a few times. The chain carries TRBV20-1 and TRBJ2-1; D is uncertain. V gave up 3 bases and J gave up 4 bases, with 13 bases separating them. This CDR3 contains 14 residues. CDR1 is DFQATT and CDR2 is SNEGSKA in the germline V gene (reference sequence). The CDR3 protein is CSASFYRPYNEQFF. The CDR3 bases are TGCAGTGCTAGCTTCTACCGACCTTACAATGAGCAGTTCTTC.

This clonotype qualifies as medium-sized (0.01 to 0.1%). The chain uses TRBV6-2 or TRBV6-3 and TRBJ2-3; D is undetermined. V was clipped by 5 bases and J by 5 bases, with 11 bases between them. This CDR3 is 13 amino acids long. The germline V gene has CDR1 MNHEY and CDR2 SVGEGT. The CDR3 nucleotides read TGTGCCAGCAGTCCGTGGACGGGAGATACGCAGTATTTT. Translation: CASSPWTGDTQYF.

The chain employs TRBV5-4 and TRBJ1-2; TRBD1 aligns across 9 bases. The junction had 9 bases not matched to a gene; V was cut back by 4 bases and J by 2 bases. This CDR3 has 16 residues. The germline gives CDR1 SGHNT, CDR2 YYREEE (reference sequence). CDR3 nucleotide sequence: TGTGCCAGCAGCCGAATTCCGGACAGGGGAAACTATGGCTACACCTTC. This encodes CASSRIPDRGNYGYTF.

This clonotype was seen a few times. The chain is built from TRBV28 and TRBJ1-1; TRBD1 matches at 8 bases. CDR1 and CDR2 from the germline V gene are MDHEN and SYDVKM. Trimming cost V 6 bases and J 11 bases; bases outside gene matches: 5. CDR3 size: 11 residues. For the CDR3, the DNA is TGTGCCAGCAGGGAGACAGGGGCGGCTTTCTTT. Translated, it gives CASRETGAAFF.

J is TRBJ2-3 and V is TRBV19; 9 bases line up with TRBD2. Unmatched junction bases numbered 7, after V lost 7 bases and J lost 2 bases. There are 15 residues in the CDR3. Germline V lookup: CDR1 LNHDA, CDR2 SQIVND (reference sequence). In DNA, the CDR3 is TGTGCCAGTACCCTTAGCGGGAGCTACACAGATACGCAGTATTTT. Protein product: CASTLSGSYTDTQYF.

This chain joins TRBV6-1 and TRBJ2-7; the D call may be TRBD1 or TRBD2 (6 bases each). The CDR3 is 13 amino acids. V was shortened by 7 bases and J by 6 bases, with 16 bases between the two germline ends. Per germline, CDR1 MNHNS and CDR2 SASEGT. The CDR3: CASNTGIGGEQYF. For the CDR3, the DNA is TGTGCCAGCAACACAGGGATCGGGGGCGAGCAGTACTTC.

This clonotype was counted only a few times. This chain uses TRBV28 with TRBJ1-1, with no clear D. Germline-derived CDR1 and CDR2 are MDHEN and SYDVKM. The CDR3 contains 11 residues. The germline V and J ends were trimmed by 3 bases and 7 bases, with 6 bases remaining between them. The CDR3 DNA reads as TGTGCCAGCAGTTTTAAGTTTGAAGCTTTCTTT. It translates to CASSFKFEAFF.

A few counts support this clonotype. The chain employs TRBV27 and TRBJ1-5, with 8 nucleotides matching TRBD1. This CDR3 region has 16 residues. Unmatched junction bases numbered 10, after V lost 4 bases and J lost 5 bases. The germline V gene encodes CDR1 MNHEY and CDR2 SMNVEV (reference sequence). The DNA for the CDR3 is TGTGCCAGCAGTTCTAACACAGGGGGGATCTATCAGCCCCAGCATTTT. This sequence encodes CASSSNTGGIYQPQHF.

This chain uses TRBV20-1 with TRBJ2-3; TRBD2 agrees at 10 bases. CDR1 is DFQATT, CDR2 SNEGSKA, per germline (reference sequence). There are 17 residues in the CDR3. The V and J ends lost 1 base and 4 bases, in that order; junction bases with no gene match: 11. The CDR3 DNA reads TGCAGTGCTAGAGCGGGGGCTAGCGGGAGTATCGCAGATACGCAGTATTTT. The encoded protein is CSARAGASGSIADTQYF.

This clonotype appeared once. The J gene is TRBJ2-7, the V gene TRBV18; 9 nucleotides line up with TRBD1. Germline V lookup: CDR1 KGHSH, CDR2 LQKENI. The CDR3 spans 14 residues. V dropped 3 bases and J dropped 4; count of bases not matched to a gene: 4. As DNA, the CDR3 is TGTGCCAGCTCACCCGGGACAGGGTGGTACGAGCAGTACTTC. This gives the protein CASSPGTGWYEQYF.

This clonotype is labeled as medium-sized. The chain carries TRBV6-5 and TRBJ1-1, with D possibly being TRBD1 (6 bases). This CDR3 spans 14 amino acids. Per germline, CDR1 MNHEY and CDR2 SVGAGI. Trimming left V 4 bases short and J 4 bases short, with 13 bases between. CDR3 amino acids: CASSSPGAGTEAFF. The DNA for the CDR3 is TGTGCCAGCAGTTCCCCGGGGGCGGGCACTGAAGCTTTCTTT.

This clonotype was detected a few times. The chain is built from TRBV24-1 and TRBJ2-5; D is possibly TRBD2 (6 bases). The CDR3 sequence is 14 residues long. Germline V gene lookup returns CDR1 KGHDR and CDR2 SFDVKD. V was clipped by 4 bases and J by 4 bases, with 12 bases between them. For the CDR3, the DNA is TGTGCCACCAGTGAACATAGGGGAGGAGAGACCCAGTACTTC. Translated: CATSEHRGGETQYF.